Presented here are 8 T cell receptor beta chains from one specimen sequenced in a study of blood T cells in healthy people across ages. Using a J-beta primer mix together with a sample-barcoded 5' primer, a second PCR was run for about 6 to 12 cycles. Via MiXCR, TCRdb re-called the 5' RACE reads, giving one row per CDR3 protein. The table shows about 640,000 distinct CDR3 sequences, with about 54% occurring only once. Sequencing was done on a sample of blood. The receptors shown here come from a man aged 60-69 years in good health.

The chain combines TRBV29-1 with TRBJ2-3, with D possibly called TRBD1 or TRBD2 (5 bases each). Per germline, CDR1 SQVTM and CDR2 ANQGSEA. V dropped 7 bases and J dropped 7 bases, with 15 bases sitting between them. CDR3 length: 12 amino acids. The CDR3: CSAGTAGYTQYF. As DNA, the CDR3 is TGCAGCGCCGGGACCGCTGGGTATACGCAGTATTTT.

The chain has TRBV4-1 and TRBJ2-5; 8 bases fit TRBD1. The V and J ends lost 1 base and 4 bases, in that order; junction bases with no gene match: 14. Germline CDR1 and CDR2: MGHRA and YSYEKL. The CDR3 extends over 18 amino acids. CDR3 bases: TGCGCCAGCAGCCAAGGGCCCTTCGGTACAGGGGGTTCAGAGACCCAGTACTTC. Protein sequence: CASSQGPFGTGGSETQYF.

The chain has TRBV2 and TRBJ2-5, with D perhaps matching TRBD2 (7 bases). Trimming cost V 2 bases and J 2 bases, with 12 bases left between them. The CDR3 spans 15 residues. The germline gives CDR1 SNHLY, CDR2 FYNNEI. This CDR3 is CASSERGARQETQYF. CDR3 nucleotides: TGTGCCAGCAGTGAACGGGGGGCCAGGCAAGAGACCCAGTACTTC.

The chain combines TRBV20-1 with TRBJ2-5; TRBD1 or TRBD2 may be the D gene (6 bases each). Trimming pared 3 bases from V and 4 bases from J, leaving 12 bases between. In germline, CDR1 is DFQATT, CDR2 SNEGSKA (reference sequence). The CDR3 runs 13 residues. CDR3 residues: CSASGGPGETQYF. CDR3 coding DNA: TGCAGTGCTAGCGGGGGCCCGGGAGAGACCCAGTACTTC.

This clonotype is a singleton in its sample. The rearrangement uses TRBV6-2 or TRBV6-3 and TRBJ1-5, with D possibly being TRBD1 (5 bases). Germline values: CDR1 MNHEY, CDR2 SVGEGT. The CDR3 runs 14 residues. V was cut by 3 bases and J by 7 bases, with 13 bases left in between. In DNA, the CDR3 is TGTGCCAGCAGTTATGGGGGGGTCGGACAGCCCCAGCATTTT. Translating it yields CASSYGGVGQPQHF.

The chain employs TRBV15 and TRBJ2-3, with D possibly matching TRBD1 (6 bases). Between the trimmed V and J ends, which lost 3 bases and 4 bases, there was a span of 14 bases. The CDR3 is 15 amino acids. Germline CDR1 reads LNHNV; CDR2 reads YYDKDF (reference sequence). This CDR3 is CATSSGRGGADTQYF. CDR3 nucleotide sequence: TGTGCCACCAGCAGTGGCAGGGGTGGCGCAGATACGCAGTATTTT.

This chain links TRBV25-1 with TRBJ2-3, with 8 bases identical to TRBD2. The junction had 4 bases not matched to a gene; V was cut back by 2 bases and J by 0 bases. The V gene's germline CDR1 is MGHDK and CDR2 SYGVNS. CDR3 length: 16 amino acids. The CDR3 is CASSEVSGASTDTQYF. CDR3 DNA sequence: TGTGCCAGCAGTGAAGTTAGCGGGGCTAGCACAGATACGCAGTATTTT.

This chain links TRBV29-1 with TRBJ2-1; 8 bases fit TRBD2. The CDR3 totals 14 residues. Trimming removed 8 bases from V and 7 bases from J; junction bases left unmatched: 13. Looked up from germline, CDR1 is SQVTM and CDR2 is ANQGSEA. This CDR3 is CSSGGRGVGNEQFF. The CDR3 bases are TGCAGCTCCGGTGGGCGGGGGGTGGGGAATGAGCAGTTCTTC.